Listed below are T cell receptor beta chains from one sample, sequenced in a study of blood T cell repertoires in COVID-19. Sequencing was performed with immunoSEQ multiplex PCR; in TCRdb, only in-frame clones are kept and a portion is missing. In the table there are some 13,000 clones, 84% of which are singletons. Sequencing was done on a sample of peripheral blood. All receptors derive from a man aged 45-65 years with active COVID-19. Each CDR3 is given with its conserved first and last residue. D genes are given only for firm matches. Size tells how often a clone was seen (once, few, many) or the class of an expanded clone, and some rows leave it out.

clone size,J gene,D gene,V gene,CDR3 DNA,CDR3 protein
-,TRBJ1-5,-,TRBV5-5,TGTGCCAGCAGCTTGTGGTACACAGGCAATCAGCCCCAGCATTTT,CASSLWYTGNQPQHF
once,TRBJ1-2,-,TRBV7-9,TGTGCCAGCAGCCCCAGTGGCTACACCTTC,CASSPSGYTF
-,TRBJ1-1,-,TRBV28,TGTGCCAGCAGTCCCGGGGGGGGGCCAATGAACACTGAAGCTTTCTTT,CASSPGGGPMNTEAFF
-,TRBJ2-3,-,TRBV5-5,TGTGCCAGCAGCTTGGGGCGGGGCAGCACAGATACGCAGTATTTT,CASSLGRGSTDTQYF
-,TRBJ2-1,-,TRBV7-6,TGTGCCAGCAGCTTAGAGGGGCTGTACAATGAGCAGTTCTTC,CASSLEGLYNEQFF
-,TRBJ2-7,TRBD1,TRBV6-1,TGTGCCAGCAGTGATGGGACAGGAGCTTTCGACGAGCAGTACTTC,CASSDGTGAFDEQYF
-,TRBJ2-1,-,TRBV28,TGTGCCAGCAGAAAGGAGGCGACGTTGACCTACAATGAGCAGTTCTTC,CASRKEATLTYNEQFF
-,TRBJ2-1,TRBD1,TRBV29-1,TGCAGCGTTGAAGAGGTGGGACAGGGGTTTTACAATGAGCAGTTCTTC,CSVEEVGQGFYNEQFF
-,TRBJ2-7,TRBD1,TRBV29-1,TGCAGCTTCGGGACAGATAGCTCCTACGAGCAGTACTTC,CSFGTDSSYEQYF
-,TRBJ1-6,-,TRBV6-4,TGTGCCAGCATCAGGGGCAGCGGCCGGAAGACTTACCTTAATTCACCCCTCCACTTT,CASIRGSGRKTYLNSPLHF
-,TRBJ2-7,TRBD1,TRBV6-5,TGTGCCAGCAGTTTCCTCGACAGGGGGGCTTTCGAGCAGTACTTC,CASSFLDRGAFEQYF
-,TRBJ2-3,-,TRBV2,TGTGCCAGCAGTGATAGTAGCGGCAGGACGGGTACGCAGTATTTT,CASSDSSGRTGTQYF
-,TRBJ2-1,-,TRBV25-1,TGTGCCAGCAGTGAATTTTTTCAGGGAAATGAGCAGTTCTTC,CASSEFFQGNEQFF
-,TRBJ2-1,TRBD2,TRBV5-4,TGTGCCAGCAGCCCCTGGACTAGTCTCTACAATGAGCAGTTCTTC,CASSPWTSLYNEQFF
-,TRBJ2-7,TRBD2,TRBV25-1,TGTGCCAGCAGTGAATCCATAGCGGGAGGGCAGCACGAGCAGTACTTC,CASSESIAGGQHEQYF
-,TRBJ2-7,TRBD1,TRBV7-9,TGTGCCAGCAGCCAGGACAGGGTTTTATCCTACGAGCAGTACTTC,CASSQDRVLSYEQYF
-,TRBJ2-7,-,TRBV27,TGTGCCAGCCGGGACTCCTCCTACGAGCAGTACTTC,CASRDSSYEQYF
-,TRBJ2-1,TRBD2,TRBV6-2/TRBV6-3,TGTGCCAGCAGCTATTTTCTAGCGGGAGACCACTCCTACAATGAGCAGTTCTTC,CASSYFLAGDHSYNEQFF
once,TRBJ1-1,-,TRBV9,TGTGCCAGCAGCGTAGGTGGGGCCACTGAAGCTTTCTTT,CASSVGGATEAFF
-,TRBJ2-7,TRBD2,TRBV5-4,TGTGCCAGCAGCTTGGTGTTGGCGGGAGTACCCTACGAGCAGTACTTC,CASSLVLAGVPYEQYF